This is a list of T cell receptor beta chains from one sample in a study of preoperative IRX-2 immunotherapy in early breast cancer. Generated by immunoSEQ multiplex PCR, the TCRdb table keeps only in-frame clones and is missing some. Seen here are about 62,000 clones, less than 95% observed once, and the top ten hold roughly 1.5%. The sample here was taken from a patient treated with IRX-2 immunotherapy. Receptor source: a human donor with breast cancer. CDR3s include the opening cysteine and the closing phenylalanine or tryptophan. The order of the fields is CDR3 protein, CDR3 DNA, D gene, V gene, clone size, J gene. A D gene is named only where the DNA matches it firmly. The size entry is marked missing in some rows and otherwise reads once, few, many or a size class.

CDR3 protein: CASSAPGLAGGITQYF
CDR3 DNA: TGTGCCAGCAGCGCCCCCGGACTAGCGGGAGGCATAACGCAGTATTTT
D gene: TRBD2
V gene: TRBV9
clone size: NA
J gene: TRBJ2-3

CDR3 protein: CASRGLGGAQGETQYF
CDR3 DNA: TGTGCCAGCAGAGGCCTCGGAGGGGCGCAAGGAGAGACCCAGTACTTC
D gene: NA
V gene: TRBV27
clone size: once
J gene: TRBJ2-5

CDR3 protein: CASSKRTGVKQFF
CDR3 DNA: TGTGCCAGCAGCAAGAGAACAGGGGTTAAGCAGTTCTTC
D gene: TRBD1
V gene: TRBV7-7
clone size: NA
J gene: TRBJ2-1

CDR3 protein: CASRTWGQGFGELFF
CDR3 DNA: TGCGCCAGCAGGACATGGGGACAGGGGTTCGGGGAGCTGTTTTTT
D gene: TRBD1
V gene: TRBV4-1
clone size: once
J gene: TRBJ2-2

CDR3 protein: CASTIGRGGRTGELFF
CDR3 DNA: TGTGCCAGCACCATCGGGCGGGGGGGCCGGACCGGGGAGCTGTTTTTT
D gene: TRBD2
V gene: TRBV7-3
clone size: NA
J gene: TRBJ2-2

CDR3 protein: CASSLNRLGEQFF
CDR3 DNA: TGTGCCAGCAGCTTAAATCGACTAGGCGAGCAGTTCTTC
D gene: NA
V gene: TRBV7-3
clone size: NA
J gene: TRBJ2-1

CDR3 protein: CASSLLAENTGELFF
CDR3 DNA: TGTGCCAGCAGCTTACTAGCGGAGAACACCGGGGAGCTGTTTTTT
D gene: TRBD2
V gene: TRBV7-8
clone size: NA
J gene: TRBJ2-2

CDR3 protein: CASSQLGQGEAAGANVLTF
CDR3 DNA: TGCGCCAGCAGCCAACTTGGACAGGGAGAGGCTGCTGGGGCCAACGTCCTGACTTTC
D gene: TRBD1
V gene: TRBV4-1
clone size: few
J gene: TRBJ2-6

CDR3 protein: CASRPPGLAGDPQGKNIQYF
CDR3 DNA: TGCGCCAGCAGACCGCCGGGACTAGCGGGGGATCCCCAGGGCAAAAACATTCAGTACTTC
D gene: TRBD2
V gene: TRBV5-1
clone size: few
J gene: TRBJ2-4

CDR3 protein: CASSLNLGDSRGLEAGELFF
CDR3 DNA: TGTGCCAGCAGCTTAAATTTAGGTGACTCGCGGGGGCTTGAGGCCGGGGAGCTGTTTTTT
D gene: NA
V gene: TRBV7-6
clone size: NA
J gene: TRBJ2-2

CDR3 protein: CASSAPQGTSPLHF
CDR3 DNA: TGTGCCAGTAGTGCCCCCCAGGGTACTTCACCCCTCCACTTT
D gene: NA
V gene: TRBV19
clone size: NA
J gene: TRBJ1-6

CDR3 protein: CASSRGQGPNTGELFF
CDR3 DNA: TGTGCCAGCAGCCGTGGACAGGGGCCGAACACCGGGGAGCTGTTTTTT
D gene: TRBD1
V gene: TRBV9
clone size: NA
J gene: TRBJ2-2

CDR3 protein: CASSLGRGGSYEQYF
CDR3 DNA: TGTGCCAGCAGCTTAGGCAGGGGCGGGTCCTACGAGCAGTACTTC
D gene: NA
V gene: TRBV7-8
clone size: NA
J gene: TRBJ2-7

CDR3 protein: CASKNVNPTVGELFF
CDR3 DNA: TGTGCCAGTAAAAACGTAAACCCCACGGTTGGGGAGCTGTTTTTT
D gene: NA
V gene: TRBV28
clone size: NA
J gene: TRBJ2-2

CDR3 protein: CASSRDRGETQYF
CDR3 DNA: TGTGCCAGCTCACGGGACAGGGGGGAGACCCAGTACTTC
D gene: TRBD1
V gene: TRBV18
clone size: once
J gene: TRBJ2-5

CDR3 protein: CASSLAWGGSPLHF
CDR3 DNA: TGTGCCAGCAGCTTAGCGTGGGGGGGTTCACCCCTCCACTTT
D gene: NA
V gene: TRBV7-8
clone size: NA
J gene: TRBJ1-6

CDR3 protein: CASSRQLADETQYF
CDR3 DNA: TGCGCCAGCAGCCGACAACTAGCGGATGAGACCCAGTACTTC
D gene: TRBD2
V gene: TRBV4-1
clone size: NA
J gene: TRBJ2-5

CDR3 protein: CASSPSYEQYF
CDR3 DNA: TGTGCCAGCAGCCCGAGTTACGAGCAGTACTTC
D gene: NA
V gene: TRBV7-8
clone size: NA
J gene: TRBJ2-7

CDR3 protein: CASSFGTGGFRPFF
CDR3 DNA: TGTGCCAGCAGCTTCGGGACAGGGGGATTTCGGCCGTTCTTC
D gene: TRBD1
V gene: TRBV5-6
clone size: NA
J gene: TRBJ2-1

CDR3 protein: CASTTQVSNQPQHF
CDR3 DNA: TGTGCCAGCACCACCCAGGTATCCAATCAGCCCCAGCATTTT
D gene: NA
V gene: TRBV2
clone size: NA
J gene: TRBJ1-5

CDR3 protein: CASSYYPQGYEQYF
CDR3 DNA: TGTGCCAGCAGTTACTATCCGCAGGGTTACGAGCAGTACTTC
D gene: NA
V gene: TRBV6-5
clone size: NA
J gene: TRBJ2-7

CDR3 protein: CAWSMSGPTFF
CDR3 DNA: TGTGCCTGGTCGATGTCCGGGCCGACTTTCTTT
D gene: NA
V gene: TRBV30
clone size: few
J gene: TRBJ1-1

CDR3 protein: CASSLNNRALIEQYF
CDR3 DNA: TGTGCCAGCAGCTTAAATAATCGGGCCCTCATTGAGCAGTACTTC
D gene: NA
V gene: TRBV13
clone size: NA
J gene: TRBJ2-5

CDR3 protein: CASKGGAGGGYEQYF
CDR3 DNA: TGTGCCAGCAAGGGGGGGGCAGGGGGCGGTTACGAGCAGTACTTC
D gene: NA
V gene: TRBV28
clone size: NA
J gene: TRBJ2-7

CDR3 protein: CASSYSRDSHPYF
CDR3 DNA: TGTGCCAGCAGTTACTCCCGGGACAGCCACCCGTACTTC
D gene: TRBD1
V gene: TRBV6-5
clone size: NA
J gene: TRBJ2-5